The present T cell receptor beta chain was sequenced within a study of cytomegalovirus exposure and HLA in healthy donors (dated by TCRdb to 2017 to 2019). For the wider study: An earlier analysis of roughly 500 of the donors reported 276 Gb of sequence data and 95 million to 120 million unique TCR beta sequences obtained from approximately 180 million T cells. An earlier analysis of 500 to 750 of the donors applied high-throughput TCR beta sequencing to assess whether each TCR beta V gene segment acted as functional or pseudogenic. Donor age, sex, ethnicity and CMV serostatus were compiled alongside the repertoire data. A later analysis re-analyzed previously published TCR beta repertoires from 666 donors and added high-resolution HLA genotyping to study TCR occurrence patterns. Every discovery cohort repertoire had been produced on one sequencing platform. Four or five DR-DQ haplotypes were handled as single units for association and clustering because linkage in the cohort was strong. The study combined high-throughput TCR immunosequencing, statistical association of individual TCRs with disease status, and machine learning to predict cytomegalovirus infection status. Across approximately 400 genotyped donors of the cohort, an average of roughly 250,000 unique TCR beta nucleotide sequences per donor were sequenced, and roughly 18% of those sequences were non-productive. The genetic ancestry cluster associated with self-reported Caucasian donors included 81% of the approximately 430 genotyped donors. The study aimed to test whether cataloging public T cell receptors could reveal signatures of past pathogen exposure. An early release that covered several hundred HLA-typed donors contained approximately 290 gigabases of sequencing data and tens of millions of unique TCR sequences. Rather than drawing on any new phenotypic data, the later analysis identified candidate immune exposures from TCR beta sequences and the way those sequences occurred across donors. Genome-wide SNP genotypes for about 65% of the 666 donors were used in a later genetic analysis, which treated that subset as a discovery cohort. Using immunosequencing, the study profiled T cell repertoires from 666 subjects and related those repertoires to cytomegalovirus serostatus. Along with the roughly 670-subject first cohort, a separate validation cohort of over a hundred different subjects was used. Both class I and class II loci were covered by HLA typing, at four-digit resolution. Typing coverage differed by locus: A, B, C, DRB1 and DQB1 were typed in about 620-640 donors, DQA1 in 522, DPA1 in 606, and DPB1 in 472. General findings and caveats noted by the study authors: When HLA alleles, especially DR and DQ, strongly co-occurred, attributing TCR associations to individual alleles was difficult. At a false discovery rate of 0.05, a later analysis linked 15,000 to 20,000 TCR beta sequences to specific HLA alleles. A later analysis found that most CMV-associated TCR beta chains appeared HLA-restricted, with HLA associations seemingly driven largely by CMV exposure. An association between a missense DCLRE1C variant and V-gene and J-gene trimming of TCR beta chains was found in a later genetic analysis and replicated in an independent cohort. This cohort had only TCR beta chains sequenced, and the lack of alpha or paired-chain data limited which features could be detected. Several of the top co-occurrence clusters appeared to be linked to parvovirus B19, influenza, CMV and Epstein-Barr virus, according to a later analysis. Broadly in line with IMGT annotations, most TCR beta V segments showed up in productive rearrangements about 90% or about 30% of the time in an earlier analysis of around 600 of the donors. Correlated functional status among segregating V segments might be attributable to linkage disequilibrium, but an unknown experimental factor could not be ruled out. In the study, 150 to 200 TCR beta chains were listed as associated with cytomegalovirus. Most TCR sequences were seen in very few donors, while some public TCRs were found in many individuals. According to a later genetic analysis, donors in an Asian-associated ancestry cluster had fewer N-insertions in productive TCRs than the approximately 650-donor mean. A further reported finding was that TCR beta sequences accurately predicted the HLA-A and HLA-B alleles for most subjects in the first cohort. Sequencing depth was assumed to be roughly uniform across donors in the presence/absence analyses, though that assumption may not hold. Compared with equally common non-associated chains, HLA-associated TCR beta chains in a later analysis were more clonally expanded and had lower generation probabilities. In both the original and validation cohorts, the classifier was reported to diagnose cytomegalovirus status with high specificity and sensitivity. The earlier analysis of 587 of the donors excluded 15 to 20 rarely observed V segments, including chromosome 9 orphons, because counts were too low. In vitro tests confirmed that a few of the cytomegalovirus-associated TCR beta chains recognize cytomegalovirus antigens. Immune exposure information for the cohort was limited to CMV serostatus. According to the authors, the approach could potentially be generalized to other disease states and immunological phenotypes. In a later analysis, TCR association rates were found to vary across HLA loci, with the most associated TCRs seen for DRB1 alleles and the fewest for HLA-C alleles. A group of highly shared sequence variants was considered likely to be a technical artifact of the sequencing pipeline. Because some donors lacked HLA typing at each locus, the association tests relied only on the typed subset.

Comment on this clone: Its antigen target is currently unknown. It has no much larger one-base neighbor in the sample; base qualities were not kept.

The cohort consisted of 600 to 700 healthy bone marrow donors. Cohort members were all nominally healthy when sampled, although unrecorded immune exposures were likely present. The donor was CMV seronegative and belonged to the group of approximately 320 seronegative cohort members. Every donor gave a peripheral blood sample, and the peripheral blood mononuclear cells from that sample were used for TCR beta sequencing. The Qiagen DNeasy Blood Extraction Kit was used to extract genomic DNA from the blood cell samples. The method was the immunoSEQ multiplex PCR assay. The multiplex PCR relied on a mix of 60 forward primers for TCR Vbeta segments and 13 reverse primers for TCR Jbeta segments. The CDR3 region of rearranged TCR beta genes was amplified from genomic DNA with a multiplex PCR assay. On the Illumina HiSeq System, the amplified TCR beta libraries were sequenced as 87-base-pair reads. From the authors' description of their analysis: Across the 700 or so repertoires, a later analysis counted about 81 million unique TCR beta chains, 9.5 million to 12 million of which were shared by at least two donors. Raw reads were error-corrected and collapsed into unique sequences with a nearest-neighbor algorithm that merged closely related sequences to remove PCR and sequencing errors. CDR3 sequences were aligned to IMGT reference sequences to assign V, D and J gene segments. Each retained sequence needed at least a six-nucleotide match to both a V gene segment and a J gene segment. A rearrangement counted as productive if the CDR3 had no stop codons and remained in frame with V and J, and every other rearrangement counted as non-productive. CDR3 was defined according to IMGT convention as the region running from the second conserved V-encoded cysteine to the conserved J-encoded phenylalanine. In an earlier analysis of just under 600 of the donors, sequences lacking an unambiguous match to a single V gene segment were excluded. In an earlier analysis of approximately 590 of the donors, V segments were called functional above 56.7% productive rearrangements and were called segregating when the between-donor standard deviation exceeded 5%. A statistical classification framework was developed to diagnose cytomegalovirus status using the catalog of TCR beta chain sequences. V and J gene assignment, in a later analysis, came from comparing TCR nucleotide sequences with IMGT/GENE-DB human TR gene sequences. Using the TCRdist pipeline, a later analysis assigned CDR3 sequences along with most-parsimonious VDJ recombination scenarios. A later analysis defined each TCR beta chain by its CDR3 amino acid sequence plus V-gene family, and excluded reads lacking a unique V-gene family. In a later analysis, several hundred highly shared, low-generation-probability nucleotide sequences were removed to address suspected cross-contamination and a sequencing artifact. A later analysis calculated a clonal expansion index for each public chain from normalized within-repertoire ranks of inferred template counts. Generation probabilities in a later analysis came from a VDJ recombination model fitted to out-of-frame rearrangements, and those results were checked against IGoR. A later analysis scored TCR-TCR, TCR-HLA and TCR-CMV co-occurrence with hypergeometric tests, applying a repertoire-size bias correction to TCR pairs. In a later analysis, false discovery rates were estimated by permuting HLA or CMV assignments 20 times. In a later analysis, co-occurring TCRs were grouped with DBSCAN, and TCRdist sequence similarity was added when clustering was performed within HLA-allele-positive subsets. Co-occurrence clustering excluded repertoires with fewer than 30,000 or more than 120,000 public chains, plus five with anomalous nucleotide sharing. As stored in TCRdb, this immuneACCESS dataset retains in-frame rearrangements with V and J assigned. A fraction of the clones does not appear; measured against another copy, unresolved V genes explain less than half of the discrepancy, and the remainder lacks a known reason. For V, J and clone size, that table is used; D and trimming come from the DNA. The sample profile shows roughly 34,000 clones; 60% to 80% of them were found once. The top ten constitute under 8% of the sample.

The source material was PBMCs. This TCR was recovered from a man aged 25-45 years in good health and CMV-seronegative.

The bases are TGTGCCAGCAGTTTACATACAGGGATGGGGAACACTGAAGCTTTCTTT. This encodes CASSLHTGMGNTEAFF. The receptor chain draws on TRBV28 and TRBJ1-1, and perhaps TRBD1 as D gene, on 6 matching bases. CDR1 MDHEN and CDR2 SYDVKM were looked up in the germline V gene. V is shortened by 2 bases, J by 1 base, and the region joining them spans 14 bases. From the cysteine up to the phenylalanine, the CDR3 has a length of 16 residues. Solely the CDR3 DNA is kept, with 48 bases framed from the first base. When the CDR3 is completed using the reference TRBV28 and TRBJ1-1 genes on either side, the full variable domain is DVKVTQSSRYLVKRTGEKVFLECVQDMDHENMFWYRQDPGLGLRLIYFSYDVKMKEKGDIPEGYSVSREKKERFSLILESASTNQTSMYLCASSLHTGMGNTEAFFGQGTRLTVV.